This TCR beta chain derives from a study of blood T cell repertoires in COVID-19. Study background: T cells, B-cell-depleted T cells, or PBMCs supplied cDNA or gDNA.

Per the authors' pipeline: Estimation of nucleated cell counts was performed using reference gene primer amplification. Assay used: immunoSEQ multiplex PCR; TCRdb lists only in-frame clones, some missing. From that table come the V and J calls and clone size; the DNA was used to work out D and trimming. The data hold hundreds of thousands of clones, with about 90% observed a single time. CDR1 and CDR2 (germline): LNHDA, SQIVND (reference sequence). The length of the CDR3 is 16 residues. After removal of 6 bases from V and 7 bases from J, the junction contained 11 bases not matched to a gene. The sequence derives from a man aged 80 or over with acute or convalescent COVID-19. Sequencing was done on a sample of peripheral blood. The chain couples TRBV19 to TRBJ1-6; 8 positions match TRBD1. Here the CDR3 reads CASRTGVNPSNSPLHF. The CDR3 region has the DNA TGTGCCAGTAGGACAGGGGTTAACCCTTCGAATTCACCCCTCCACTTT. Together with reference TRBV19 and TRBJ1-6, the CDR3 gives the full variable domain: DGGITQSPKYLFRKEGQNVTLSCEQNLNHDAMYWYRQDPGQGLRLIYYSQIVNDFQKGDIAEGYSVSREKKESFPLTVTSAQKNPTAFYLCASRTGVNPSNSPLHFGNGTRLTVT.